Each of the 15 T cell receptor beta chains below was sequenced from the same sample in a study of shared clonotypes between healthy human individuals. Method: immunoSEQ multiplex PCR; TCRdb's copy keeps in-frame clones and lacks some. The sample lists about 79,000 clones, about 64% occurring once. The source material was memory CD8+ T cells sorted from blood. Subset in this sample: CD45RO+ cells pooled with CCR7-negative TemRA cells. These TCRs come from a man younger than 40 in good health.

The V and J genes are TRBV5-6 and TRBJ2-2, with D unclear. The CDR3 consists of 15 residues. The V and J ends lost 2 bases and 6 bases respectively, with 14 bases between them. CDR1 is SGHDT and CDR2 is YYEEEE in the germline V gene. The CDR3 here is CASSFPSQAAGELFF. CDR3 DNA sequence: TGTGCCAGCAGCTTCCCAAGCCAGGCCGCCGGGGAGCTGTTTTTT.

The rearrangement links TRBV7-9 to TRBJ2-3, with D unclear. CDR1 and CDR2 (germline): SEHNR, FQNEAQ (reference sequence). The CDR3 covers 12 residues. Trimming pared 1 base from V and 5 bases from J, leaving 4 bases between. CDR3 sequence (DNA): TGTGCCAGCAGCTTAGAGGGAGATACGCAGTATTTT. Translating gives CASSLEGDTQYF.

The chain joins TRBV2 to TRBJ1-2, with TRBD1 matching over 7 bases. The CDR3 extends over 15 amino acids. V shed 8 bases and J 4 bases; nucleotides not matched to a gene: 13. In germline, CDR1 is SNHLY, CDR2 FYNNEI. CDR3 amino acids: CASGDQGGGFYGYTF. The CDR3, as DNA: TGTGCCAGCGGCGATCAGGGGGGCGGGTTCTATGGCTACACCTTC.

In regard to this clone: Other DNA sequences in the same sample also yield this CDR3. The chain carries TRBV6-5 and TRBJ1-2; unclear D gene. Germline V CDR1 and CDR2: MNHEY, SVGAGI. This CDR3 comprises 11 residues. V lost 5 bases, J lost 4 bases, and 5 bases lay in between. This CDR3 reads CASSESYGYTF. CDR3 bases: TGTGCCAGCAGTGAGAGCTATGGCTACACCTTC.

This clone was seen only once. The chain uses TRBV11-2 and TRBJ2-2, with TRBD1 identical over 8 bases. The CDR3 contains 15 residues. V dropped 3 bases and J dropped 5; count of bases not matched to a gene: 5. Germline CDR1 reads SGHAT; CDR2 reads FQNNGV. CDR3 coding DNA: TGTGCCAGCAGCTTCTCGACAGGGGCGACCGGGGAGCTGTTTTTT. It encodes CASSFSTGATGELFF.

The chain combines TRBV7-9 with TRBJ2-7, with D hard to call. Per the germline V gene, CDR1 is SEHNR and CDR2 is FQNEAQ (reference sequence). Deletions cut 5 bases from V and 2 bases from J, with 13 bases between. The CDR3 is 14 residues long. CDR3 loop: CASSVSTETYEQYF. The CDR3 nucleotides read TGTGCCAGCAGCGTATCGACGGAGACCTACGAGCAGTACTTC.

Ten or more counts support this clone. The CDR3 DNA follows: TGTGCCAGCGGGGCCCTCTACGAGCAGTACTTC. Protein product: CASGALYEQYF. The chain joins TRBV28 to TRBJ2-7, with a weak D call TRBD1 (5 bases). The V and J ends lost 8 bases and 3 bases respectively, with 8 bases between them. The CDR3 covers 11 residues. The germline gives CDR1 MDHEN, CDR2 SYDVKM.

The chain couples TRBV7-9 to TRBJ2-7, with TRBD1 matching over 8 bases. V was pared by 5 bases and J by 5 bases, with 11 bases of the junction left unmatched. Germline V gives CDR1 SEHNR, CDR2 FQNEAQ (reference sequence). The CDR3 consists of 15 residues. CDR3 amino acids: CASSPRTGLIHEQYF. CDR3 DNA sequence: TGTGCCAGCAGCCCACGGACAGGGCTCATCCACGAGCAGTACTTC. The complete variable domain, with remaining parts taken from reference TRBV7-9 and TRBJ2-7, reads DTGVSQNPRHKITKRGQNVTFRCDPISEHNRLYWYRQTLGQGPEFLTYFQNEAQLEKSRLLSDRFSAERPKGSFSTLEIQRTEQGDSAMYLCASSPRTGLIHEQYFGPGTRLTVT.

The chain recombines TRBV29-1 with TRBJ2-7; maybe TRBD2 (5 bases). The V gene's germline CDR1 is SQVTM and CDR2 ANQGSEA. The CDR3 is made up of 14 amino acids. V shed 6 bases and J shed 2 bases, with 17 bases lying between them. CDR3 coding DNA: TGCAGCGTCGCATTCCGGGATAACCCCTACGAGCAGTACTTC. Residues: CSVAFRDNPYEQYF.

This clone was seen ten or more times. A far more abundant clone sits one base away, making this likely a read error. The J gene is TRBJ1-5, the V gene TRBV27, with a weak D call TRBD1 (5 bases). This CDR3 contains 15 residues. The V and J ends lost 1 base and 7 bases respectively, with 14 bases between them. Germline loops: CDR1 MNHEY, CDR2 SMNVEV (reference sequence). In DNA form, the CDR3 reads TGTGCCAGCAGTTTATTATTCGGGGCTCGACAGCCCCAGCATTTT. Protein: CASSLLFGARQPQHF.

The genes are TRBV1 and TRBJ2-5; the table's D call, TRBD2, was not checked against the DNA. TRBV1 is a listed pseudogene. The CDR3 runs 16 residues. The CDR3 reads CTSEPPTSGKRETQYF. The CDR3 DNA follows: TGCACCAGCGAACCCCCGACTAGCGGGAAACGCGAGACCCAGTACTTC.

This chain uses TRBV19 with TRBJ2-5; TRBD1 is a possible D gene (6 bases). The CDR3 is 13 amino acids. Trimming cost V 9 bases and J 3 bases, with 14 bases left between them. Germline V gene data show CDR1 as LNHDA and CDR2 as SQIVND (reference sequence). CDR3 nucleotides: TGTGCCAGCGGAAATCAGGGGAAAGAGACCCAGTACTTC. This codes for CASGNQGKETQYF.

This clone came up a few times. This chain joins TRBV2 and TRBJ2-7; D unclear. The ends were cut back, 5 bases at V and 4 bases at J, with 12 bases in the middle. The germline CDR1 and CDR2 sequences are SNHLY and FYNNEI. The length of the CDR3 is 13 residues. CDR3 sequence: CASSKTNAYEQYF. The CDR3 DNA follows: TGTGCCAGCAGTAAGACAAACGCTTACGAGCAGTACTTC.

This clone was picked up many times. The chain is built from TRBV27 and TRBJ1-2; D gene unclear. The CDR3 totals 15 residues. The germline V and J ends were trimmed by 8 bases and 4 bases, with 20 bases remaining between them. The germline V gene has CDR1 MNHEY and CDR2 SMNVEV (reference sequence). The CDR3 coding sequence is TGTGCCAGCGCATCCCCAGACCTCATTAGCTATGGCTACACCTTC. Protein sequence: CASASPDLISYGYTF.

V and J are TRBV5-1 and TRBJ2-1, with 7 bases matching TRBD1. The germline CDR1 and CDR2 sequences are SGHRS and YFSETQ. V lost 3 bases to trimming and J lost 2 bases; unmatched junction nucleotides: 8. There are 16 residues in the CDR3. CDR3 DNA: TGCGCCAGCAGCTCGTATGGGACAGACCCCTACAATGAGCAGTTCTTC. Its protein product is CASSSYGTDPYNEQFF.